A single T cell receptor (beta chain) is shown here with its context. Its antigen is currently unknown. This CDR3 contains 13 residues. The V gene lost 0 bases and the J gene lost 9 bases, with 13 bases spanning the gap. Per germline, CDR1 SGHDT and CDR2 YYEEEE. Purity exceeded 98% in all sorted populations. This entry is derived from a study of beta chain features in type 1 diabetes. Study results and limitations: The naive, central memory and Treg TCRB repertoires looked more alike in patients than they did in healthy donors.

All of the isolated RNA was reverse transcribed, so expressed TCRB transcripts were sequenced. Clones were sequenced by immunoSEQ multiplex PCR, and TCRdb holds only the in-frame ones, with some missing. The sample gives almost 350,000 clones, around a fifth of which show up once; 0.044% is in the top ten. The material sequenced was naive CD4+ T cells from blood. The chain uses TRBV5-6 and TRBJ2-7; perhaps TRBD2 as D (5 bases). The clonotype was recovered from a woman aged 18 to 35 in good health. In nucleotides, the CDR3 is TGTGCCAGCAGCTTGGTGGGTACGGAGGTGCAGTACTTC. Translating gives CASSLVGTEVQYF.